This is a list of T cell receptor beta chains from one sample in a study of graft-versus-host responses after intestinal transplantation. Assay: immunoSEQ multiplex PCR; the TCRdb copy retains only in-frame clones and omits some. The repertoire holds 90,000 or so clones, with about four fifths as singletons. Their target antigens are unknown. Sequences were derived from unstimulated CD4+ T cells sorted from spleen or lymph node cells, sampled before intestinal transplant. These receptors all come from a human donor who received an intestinal transplant. Each CDR3 is given with its conserved first and last residue. The D gene is left open where the match is weak. Rows may omit the clone size; those that give it use once, few, many or a size class.

-	TRBJ2-1	TRBV29-1	-	TGCAGCTTTCAAGGGTGGGGGGCCTACAATGAGCAGTTCTTC	CSFQGWGAYNEQFF
-	TRBJ2-7	TRBV20-1	TRBD1	TGCAGTGGGGACAGCTCGGGGGAGCAGTACTTC	CSGDSSGEQYF
-	TRBJ2-7	TRBV6-1	TRBD1	TGTGCCAGCAGGAGGACAGGAAGCTACGAGCAGTACTTC	CASRRTGSYEQYF
-	TRBJ2-6	TRBV5-5	-	TGTGCCAGCAGCTTGACGGCGAGGGCTGGGGCCAACGTCCTGACTTTC	CASSLTARAGANVLTF
few	TRBJ2-7	TRBV4-1	-	TGCGCCAGCAGCCAAGAATGGGACAACCAAGAGCAGTACTTC	CASSQEWDNQEQYF
few	TRBJ2-3	TRBV29-1	-	TGCAGCGTCAGGACAGATACGCAGTATTTT	CSVRTDTQYF
once	TRBJ2-3	TRBV5-1	-	TGCGCCAGCAGCTTGGTTGGTGAAGCATCCACAGATACGCAGTATTTT	CASSLVGEASTDTQYF
-	TRBJ1-2	TRBV28	TRBD1	TGTGCCAGCAGACCCGGGACAGGGTCCTATGGCTACACCTTC	CASRPGTGSYGYTF
-	TRBJ1-5	TRBV18	TRBD1	TGTGCCAGCTCACACGGGACAGGGGGAAATCAGCCCCAGCATTTT	CASSHGTGGNQPQHF
once	TRBJ2-7	TRBV23-1	-	TGCGCCAGCAGTCATCCCCGGGACACCTACGAGCAGTACTTC	CASSHPRDTYEQYF
-	TRBJ2-1	TRBV7-3	TRBD2	TGTGCCAGCAGCTTAAATTTACGGACTAGCGGTAGCAATGAGCAGTTCTTC	CASSLNLRTSGSNEQFF
-	TRBJ2-2	TRBV7-9	-	TGTGCCAGCAGCATACTTCACGGGGAGCTGTTTTTT	CASSILHGELFF
-	TRBJ2-3	TRBV6-1	TRBD2	TGTGCCAGCAGTAGTAGCGGGTTTGGTACAGATACGCAGTATTTT	CASSSSGFGTDTQYF
-	TRBJ2-1	TRBV6-6	-	TGTGCCAGCAGTTACTGGGGCAGGGACAATGAGCAGTTCTTC	CASSYWGRDNEQFF
-	TRBJ2-7	TRBV5-8	TRBD1	TGTGCCAGCAGCCACACAGGGGGCGAGCAGTACTTC	CASSHTGGEQYF
-	TRBJ1-5	TRBV11-2	-	TGTGCCAGCAGCTTAGGAGGCAATGGGCCCCAGCATTTT	CASSLGGNGPQHF
-	TRBJ1-6	TRBV7-6	-	TGTGCCAGCAGCCCACTGCCCGGAGGGGTCGGATCACCCCTCCACTTT	CASSPLPGGVGSPLHF
-	TRBJ2-5	TRBV7-2	TRBD1	TGTGCCAGCAGCCGGGACAGGGGGGAATGGGAGACCCAGTACTTC	CASSRDRGEWETQYF
-	TRBJ2-5	TRBV5-8	TRBD2	TGTGCCAGCAGCACCGGACTAGCGGGAGAGGTATTGTTCGGCCAGTACTTC	CASSTGLAGEVLFGQYF
-	TRBJ2-7	TRBV6-5	TRBD1	TGTGCCAGCAGAAGAGGCGGGACAGGTACGGGCGAGCAGTACTTC	CASRRGGTGTGEQYF
-	TRBJ2-7	TRBV2	TRBD1	TGTGCCAGCATCGAGACAGGGGGTAACCTCTACGAGCAGTACTTC	CASIETGGNLYEQYF
-	TRBJ2-7	TRBV19	TRBD2	TGTGCCAGTAGTGGGCTAGCGGAACCCTACGAGCAGTACTTC	CASSGLAEPYEQYF
-	TRBJ2-2	TRBV11-2	TRBD1	TGTGCCAGCAGTAAACCCGGGACAGGGACCACCGGGGAGCTGTTTTTT	CASSKPGTGTTGELFF
few	TRBJ2-2	TRBV2	TRBD2	TGTGCCAGCAGTGAAGCCGCGGGAGCCCCCGGGGAGCTGTTTTTT	CASSEAAGAPGELFF
-	TRBJ1-3	TRBV9	-	TGTGCCAGCAGCGTGTCAGGGTACTCTGGAAACACCATATATTTT	CASSVSGYSGNTIYF
-	TRBJ2-5	TRBV7-2	-	TGTGCCAGCAGCTTAGCGAGATGGCAAGAGACCCAGTACTTC	CASSLARWQETQYF
-	TRBJ1-6	TRBV28	TRBD1	TGTGCCAGCAGTTTTTTCCGAGGACAGGATAATTCACCCCTCCACTTT	CASSFFRGQDNSPLHF
-	TRBJ2-1	TRBV11-3	-	TGTGCCAGCAGCTCCTGGACGACAGGTGGTGAGCAGTTCTTC	CASSSWTTGGEQFF
-	TRBJ2-1	TRBV4-1	-	TGCGCCAGCAGCCCCGCTTACAGGGTCTATGAGCAGTTCTTC	CASSPAYRVYEQFF
-	TRBJ2-5	TRBV9	TRBD1	TGTGCCAGCGCACTGGGACAGGGGGCGTTAGAGACCCAGTACTTC	CASALGQGALETQYF
-	TRBJ1-2	TRBV15	-	TGTGCCACCAGCAGAGGGGAGGCGGCTAACTATGGCTACACCTTC	CATSRGEAANYGYTF
-	TRBJ2-4	TRBV15	-	TGTGCCACCAGCAGAGGGGGGTACGGGGACACGAAAAACATTCAGTACTTC	CATSRGGYGDTKNIQYF
-	TRBJ2-2	TRBV28	TRBD2	TGTGCCAGTACCTATAGCGGGGGGGCGGTCACCGGGGAGCTGTTTTTT	CASTYSGGAVTGELFF
-	TRBJ2-2	TRBV19	TRBD2	TGTGCCAGTAGCTCCTTAGCGGGGGCGAGGAACACCGGGGAGCTGTTTTTT	CASSSLAGARNTGELFF
few	TRBJ1-5	TRBV10-3	TRBD1	TGTGCCATCAGAGGGACAGCTATCGAGCCCCAGCATTTT	CAIRGTAIEPQHF
-	TRBJ2-7	TRBV28	-	TGTGCCAGCAACCCAGCGGTACCCTCCTACGAGCAGTACTTC	CASNPAVPSYEQYF
once	TRBJ2-7	TRBV7-2	-	TGTGCCAGCAGCTTAAGTTCATGGGACCGGCGGGACTACGAGCAGTACTTC	CASSLSSWDRRDYEQYF
-	TRBJ2-7	TRBV6-5	TRBD2	TGTGCCAGCAGTCTGTGGACTAGGCCGTACGAGCAGTACTTC	CASSLWTRPYEQYF
-	TRBJ2-7	TRBV2	-	TGTGGCAACTCTAACCCCCAGGGAACTTCCTACGAGCAGTACTTC	CGNSNPQGTSYEQYF
-	TRBJ2-1	TRBV9	TRBD2	TGTGCCAGCAGCGGGCGACTAGCGGGAGCTGTGGATGAGCAGTTCTTC	CASSGRLAGAVDEQFF
-	TRBJ2-3	TRBV30	-	TGTGCCTGGGACCGGGACTCCATCCTAGGTACGCAGTATTTT	CAWDRDSILGTQYF
-	TRBJ2-1	TRBV11-2	-	TGTGCCAGCAGTCATCCGGGGGTATCCTACAATGAGCAGTTCTTC	CASSHPGVSYNEQFF
-	TRBJ2-7	TRBV11-3	TRBD1	TGTGCCAGCAGCCGTGACAGGGGGTACGAGCAGTGCTTC	CASSRDRGYEQCF
-	TRBJ1-3	TRBV28	-	TGTGCCAGCATGGGGGCGGGGGGCAATGGAAACACCATATATTTT	CASMGAGGNGNTIYF
-	TRBJ1-5	TRBV5-8	TRBD1	TGTGCCAGCAGCTTAGGACAGGTTAGCAATCAGCCCCAGCATTTT	CASSLGQVSNQPQHF
-	TRBJ1-6	TRBV6-6	TRBD1	TGTGCCAGCAGTTACTCACAGGGGTCGAATTCACCCCTCCACTTT	CASSYSQGSNSPLHF
-	TRBJ2-3	TRBV2	-	TGTGCCAGCAGTGGTGCAGGGCAGAACACAGATACGCAGTATTTT	CASSGAGQNTDTQYF
-	TRBJ1-4	TRBV5-1	-	TGCGCCAGCAGCTCGACCAGGCAGGGCGACGAAAAACTGTTTTTT	CASSSTRQGDEKLFF
-	TRBJ2-5	TRBV7-8	TRBD2	TGTGCCAGCTGCTATAGCGGGGGGGCTGGAGAGACCCAGTACTTC	CASCYSGGAGETQYF
once	TRBJ2-3	TRBV28	TRBD2	TGTGCCAGCAGTCGGACTAGCCCAATGGCAGATACGCAGTATTTT	CASSRTSPMADTQYF
-	TRBJ2-2	TRBV11-2	TRBD2	TGTGCCAGCAGCTTACTAGCGGGAGGGTCGAACACCGGGGAGCTGTTTTTT	CASSLLAGGSNTGELFF